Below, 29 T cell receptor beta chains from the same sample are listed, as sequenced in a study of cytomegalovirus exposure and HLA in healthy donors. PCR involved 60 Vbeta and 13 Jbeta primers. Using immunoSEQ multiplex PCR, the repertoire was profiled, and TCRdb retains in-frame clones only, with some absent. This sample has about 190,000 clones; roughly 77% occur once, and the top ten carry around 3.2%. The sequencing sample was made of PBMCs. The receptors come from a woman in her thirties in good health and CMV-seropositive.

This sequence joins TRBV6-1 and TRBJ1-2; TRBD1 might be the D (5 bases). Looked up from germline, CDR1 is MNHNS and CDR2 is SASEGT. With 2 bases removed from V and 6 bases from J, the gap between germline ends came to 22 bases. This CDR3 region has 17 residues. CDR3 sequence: CASSEWRGAGNSNGYTF. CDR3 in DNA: TGTGCCAGCAGTGAATGGCGCGGGGCAGGGAATTCTAATGGCTACACCTTC.

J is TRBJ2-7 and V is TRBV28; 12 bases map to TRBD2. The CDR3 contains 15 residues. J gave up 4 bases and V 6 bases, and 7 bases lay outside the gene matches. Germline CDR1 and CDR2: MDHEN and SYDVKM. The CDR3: CASRPRTSGDYEQYF. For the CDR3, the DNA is TGTGCCAGCAGACCTCGGACTAGCGGGGATTACGAGCAGTACTTC.

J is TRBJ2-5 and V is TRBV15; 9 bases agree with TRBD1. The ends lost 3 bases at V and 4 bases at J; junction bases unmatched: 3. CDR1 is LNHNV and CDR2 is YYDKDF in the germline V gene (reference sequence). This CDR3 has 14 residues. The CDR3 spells CATSSPGQGETQYF. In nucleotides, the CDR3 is TGTGCCACCAGCAGTCCGGGACAGGGAGAGACCCAGTACTTC.

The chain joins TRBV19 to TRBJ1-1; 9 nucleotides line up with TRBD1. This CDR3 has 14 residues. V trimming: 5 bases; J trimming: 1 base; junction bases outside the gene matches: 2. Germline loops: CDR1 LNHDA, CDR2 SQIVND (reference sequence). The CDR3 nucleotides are TGTGCCAGTAGTTGGGACAGGGCGAACACTGAAGCTTTCTTT. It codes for CASSWDRANTEAFF.

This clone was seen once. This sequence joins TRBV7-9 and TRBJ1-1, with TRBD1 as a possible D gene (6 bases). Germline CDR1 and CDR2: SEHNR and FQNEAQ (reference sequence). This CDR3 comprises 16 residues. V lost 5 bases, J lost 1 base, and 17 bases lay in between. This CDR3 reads CASSPQQGVANTEAFF. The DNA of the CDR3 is TGTGCCAGCAGCCCGCAACAGGGCGTTGCGAACACTGAAGCTTTCTTT.

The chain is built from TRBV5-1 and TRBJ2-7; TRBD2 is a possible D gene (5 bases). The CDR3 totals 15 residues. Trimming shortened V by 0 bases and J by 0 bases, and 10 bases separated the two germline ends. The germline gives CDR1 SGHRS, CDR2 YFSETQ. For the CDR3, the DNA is TGCGCCAGCAGCTTGGCGGCGGGCCTCTCCTACGAGCAGTACTTC. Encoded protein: CASSLAAGLSYEQYF.

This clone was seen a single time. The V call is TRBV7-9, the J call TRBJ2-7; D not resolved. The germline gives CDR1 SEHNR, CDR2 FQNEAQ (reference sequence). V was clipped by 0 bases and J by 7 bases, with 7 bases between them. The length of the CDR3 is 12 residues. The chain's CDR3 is CASSLARQEQYF. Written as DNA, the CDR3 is TGTGCCAGCAGCTTAGCGCGGCAAGAGCAGTACTTC. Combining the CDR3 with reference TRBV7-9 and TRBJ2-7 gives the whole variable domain DTGVSQNPRHKITKRGQNVTFRCDPISEHNRLYWYRQTLGQGPEFLTYFQNEAQLEKSRLLSDRFSAERPKGSFSTLEIQRTEQGDSAMYLCASSLARQEQYFGPGTRLTVT.

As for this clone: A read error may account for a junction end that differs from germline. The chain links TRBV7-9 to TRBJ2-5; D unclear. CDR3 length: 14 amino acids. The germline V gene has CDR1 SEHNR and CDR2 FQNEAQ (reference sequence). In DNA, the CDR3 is TGTTCCAGCAGCTTAGGTGGCAGCCAAGAGACCCAGTACTTC. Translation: CSSSLGGSQETQYF.

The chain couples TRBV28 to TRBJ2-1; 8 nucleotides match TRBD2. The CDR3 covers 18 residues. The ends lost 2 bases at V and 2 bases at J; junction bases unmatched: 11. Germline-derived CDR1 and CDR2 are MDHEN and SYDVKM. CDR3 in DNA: TGTGCCAGCAGTTTAGGAGGGTCGTGGCGGGAGGCCTACAATGAGCAGTTCTTC. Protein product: CASSLGGSWREAYNEQFF.

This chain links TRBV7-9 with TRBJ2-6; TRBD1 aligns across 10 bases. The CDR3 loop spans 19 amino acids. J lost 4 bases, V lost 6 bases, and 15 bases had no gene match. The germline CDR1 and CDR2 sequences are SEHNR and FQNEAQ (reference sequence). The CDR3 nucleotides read TGTGCCAGCAGAGGAAGTCCGGGACAGGGGTTAGCAGGGGCCAACGTCCTGACTTTC. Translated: CASRGSPGQGLAGANVLTF.

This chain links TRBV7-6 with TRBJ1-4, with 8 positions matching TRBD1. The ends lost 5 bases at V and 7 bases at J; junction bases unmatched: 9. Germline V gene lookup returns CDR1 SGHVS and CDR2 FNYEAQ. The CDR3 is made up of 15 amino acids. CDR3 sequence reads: CASSPGDRQTEKLFF. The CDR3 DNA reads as TGTGCCAGCAGCCCAGGGGACAGGCAAACTGAAAAACTGTTTTTT. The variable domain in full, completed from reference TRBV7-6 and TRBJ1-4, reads GAGVSQSPRYKVTKRGQDVALRCDPISGHVSLYWYRQALGQGPEFLTYFNYEAQQDKSGLPNDRFSAERPEGSISTLTIQRTEQRDSAMYRCASSPGDRQTEKLFFGSGTQLSVL.

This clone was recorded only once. The CDR3 DNA is TGTGCCAGCAGGGCAGGGCGCGAGCCTCCTGAAGCTTTCTTT. Its protein is CASRAGREPPEAFF. The chain combines TRBV5-4 with TRBJ1-1; possibly TRBD1 for D (5 bases). The CDR3 covers 14 residues. Germline V CDR1 and CDR2: SGHNT, YYREEE (reference sequence). Trimming removed 5 bases from V and 6 bases from J, with 17 bases in between.

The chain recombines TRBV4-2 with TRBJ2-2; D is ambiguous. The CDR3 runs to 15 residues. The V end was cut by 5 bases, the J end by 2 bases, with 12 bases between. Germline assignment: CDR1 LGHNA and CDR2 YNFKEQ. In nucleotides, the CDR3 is TGTGCCAGCAGCAGGAGTGAAGGAAACACCGGGGAGCTGTTTTTT. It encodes CASSRSEGNTGELFF.

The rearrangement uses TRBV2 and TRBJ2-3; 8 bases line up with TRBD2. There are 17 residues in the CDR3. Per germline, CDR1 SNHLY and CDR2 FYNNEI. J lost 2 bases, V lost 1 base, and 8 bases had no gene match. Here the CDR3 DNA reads TGTGCCAGCAGTGAAGGCCGGCTAGCGGGCATCACAGATACGCAGTATTTT. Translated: CASSEGRLAGITDTQYF.

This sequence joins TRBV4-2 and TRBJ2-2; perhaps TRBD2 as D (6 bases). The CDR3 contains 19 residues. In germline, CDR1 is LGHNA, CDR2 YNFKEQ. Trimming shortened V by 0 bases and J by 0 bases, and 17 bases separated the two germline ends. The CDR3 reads CASSQDGSLGGTNTGELFF. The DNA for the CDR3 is TGTGCCAGCAGCCAAGATGGATCCCTTGGCGGGACGAACACCGGGGAGCTGTTTTTT.

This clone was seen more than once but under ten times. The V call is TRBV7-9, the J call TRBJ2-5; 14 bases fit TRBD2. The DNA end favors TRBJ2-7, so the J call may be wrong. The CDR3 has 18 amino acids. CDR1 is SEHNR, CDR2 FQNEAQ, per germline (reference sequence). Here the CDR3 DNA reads TGTGCCAGCAGCCCCCCCCCGGGACTAGCGGGAGTAACCTACGAGCAGTACTTC. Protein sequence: CASSPPPGLAGVTYEQYF.

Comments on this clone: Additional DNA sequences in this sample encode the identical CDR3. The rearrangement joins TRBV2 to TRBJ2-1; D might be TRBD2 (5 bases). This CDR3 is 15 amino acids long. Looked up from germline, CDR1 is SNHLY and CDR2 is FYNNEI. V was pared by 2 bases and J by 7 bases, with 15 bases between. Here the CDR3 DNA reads TGTGCCAGCAGTGAAAGTAGGCTAGCTGCGAATGAGCAGTTCTTC. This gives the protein CASSESRLAANEQFF.

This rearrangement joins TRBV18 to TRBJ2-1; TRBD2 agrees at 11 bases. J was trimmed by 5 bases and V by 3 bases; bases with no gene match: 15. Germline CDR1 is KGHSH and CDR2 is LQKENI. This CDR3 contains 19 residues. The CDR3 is CASSPGLAAIRSNDNEQFF. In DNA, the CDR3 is TGTGCCAGCTCACCGGGACTAGCGGCAATACGGAGTAATGACAATGAGCAGTTCTTC.

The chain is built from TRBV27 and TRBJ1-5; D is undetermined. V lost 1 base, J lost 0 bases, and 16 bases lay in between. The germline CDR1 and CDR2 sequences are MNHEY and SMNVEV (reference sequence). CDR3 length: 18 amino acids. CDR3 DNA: TGTGCCAGCAGTTTATGGACCCGACGGACTTATAGCAATCAGCCCCAGCATTTT. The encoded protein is CASSLWTRRTYSNQPQHF.

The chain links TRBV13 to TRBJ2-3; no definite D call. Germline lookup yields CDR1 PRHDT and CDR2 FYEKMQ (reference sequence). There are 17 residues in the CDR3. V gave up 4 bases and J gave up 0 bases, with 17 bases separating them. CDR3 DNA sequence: TGTGCCAGCAGCTCCTTCGACTGGAATACTAGCACAGATACGCAGTATTTT. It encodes CASSSFDWNTSTDTQYF.

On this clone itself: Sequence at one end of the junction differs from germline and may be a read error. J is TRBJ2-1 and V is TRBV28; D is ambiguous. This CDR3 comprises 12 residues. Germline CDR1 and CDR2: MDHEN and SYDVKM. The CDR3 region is CASSLLASFLLF. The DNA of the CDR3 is TGTGCCAGCAGTTTACTGGCTAGTTTCTTGCTCTTC.

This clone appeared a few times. CDR3 loop: CASSHAGNTEAFF. CDR3 bases: TGTGCCAGCAGCCACGCGGGGAACACTGAAGCTTTCTTT. The chain uses TRBV16 and TRBJ1-1; D remains unclear. V gave up 3 bases and J gave up 1 base, with 6 bases separating them. The CDR3 is 13 amino acids. Germline V gene lookup returns CDR1 KGHSY and CDR2 FQNENV. The full variable domain, its missing parts supplied by reference TRBV16 and TRBJ1-1, is GEEVAQTPKHLVRGEGQKAKLYCAPIKGHSYVFWYQQVLKNEFKFLISFQNENVFDETGMPKERFSAKCLPNSPCSLEIQATKLEDSAVYFCASSHAGNTEAFFGQGTRLTVV.

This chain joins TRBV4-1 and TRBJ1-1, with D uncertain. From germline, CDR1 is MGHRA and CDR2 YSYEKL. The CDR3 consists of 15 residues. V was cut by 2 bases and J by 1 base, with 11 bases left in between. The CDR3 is CASSQSGSENTEAFF. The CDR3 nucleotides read TGCGCCAGCAGCCAATCAGGTTCAGAGAACACTGAAGCTTTCTTT.

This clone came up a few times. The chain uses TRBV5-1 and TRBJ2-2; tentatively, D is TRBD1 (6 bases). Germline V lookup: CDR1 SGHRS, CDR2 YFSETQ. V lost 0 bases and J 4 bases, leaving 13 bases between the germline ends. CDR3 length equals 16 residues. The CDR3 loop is CASSLAVTGSTGELFF. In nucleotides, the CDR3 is TGCGCCAGCAGCTTGGCCGTGACAGGCAGCACCGGGGAGCTGTTTTTT.

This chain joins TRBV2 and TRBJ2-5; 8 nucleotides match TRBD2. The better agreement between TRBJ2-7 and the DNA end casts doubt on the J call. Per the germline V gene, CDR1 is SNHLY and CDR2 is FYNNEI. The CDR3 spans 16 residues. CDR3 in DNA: TGTGCCAGCAGTGAAGGCATTAGCGGGACTCTCTACGAGCAGTACTTC. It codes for CASSEGISGTLYEQYF.

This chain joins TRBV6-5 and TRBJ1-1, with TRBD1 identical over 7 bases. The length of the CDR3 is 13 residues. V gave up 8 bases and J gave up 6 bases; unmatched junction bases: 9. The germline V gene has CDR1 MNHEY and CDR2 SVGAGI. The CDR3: CASVPTGRPEAFF. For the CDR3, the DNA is TGTGCCAGCGTCCCGACAGGGAGACCTGAAGCTTTCTTT.

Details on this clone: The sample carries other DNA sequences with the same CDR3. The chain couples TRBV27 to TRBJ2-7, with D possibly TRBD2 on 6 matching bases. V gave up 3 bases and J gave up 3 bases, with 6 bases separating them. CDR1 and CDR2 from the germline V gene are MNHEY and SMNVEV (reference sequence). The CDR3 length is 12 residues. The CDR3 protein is CASSLGGYEQYF. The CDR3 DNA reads TGTGCCAGCAGTTTGGGGGGCTACGAGCAGTACTTC.

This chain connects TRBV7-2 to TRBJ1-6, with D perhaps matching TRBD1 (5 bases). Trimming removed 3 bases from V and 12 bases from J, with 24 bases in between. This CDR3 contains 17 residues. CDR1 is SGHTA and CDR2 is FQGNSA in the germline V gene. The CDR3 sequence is CASSLEFRALQFLPLHF. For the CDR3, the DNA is TGTGCCAGCAGCTTGGAGTTCAGGGCCCTTCAATTCTTACCCCTCCACTTT.

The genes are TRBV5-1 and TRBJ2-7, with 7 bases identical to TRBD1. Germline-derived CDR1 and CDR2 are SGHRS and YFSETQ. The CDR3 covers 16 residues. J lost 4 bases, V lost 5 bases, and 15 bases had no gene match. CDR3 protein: CASRPVQGRASYEQYF. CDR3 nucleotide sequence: TGCGCCAGCAGACCGGTACAGGGGAGAGCTTCTTACGAGCAGTACTTC.